This entry lists 9 T cell receptor beta chains sequenced from one sample in a study of cytomegalovirus exposure and HLA in healthy donors. Only in-frame clones appear in the TCRdb table, and some are missing; sequencing was by immunoSEQ multiplex PCR. The profile shows hundreds of thousands of clones, 75% to 90% of them singletons. Sequencing used PBMCs. Receptors were obtained from a woman younger than 35 in good health and CMV-seronegative.

This sequence joins TRBV21-1 and TRBJ1-3; the DNA was not used to check the table's D call, TRBD1. TRBV21-1 counts as a pseudogene. This CDR3 is 16 amino acids long. Written as DNA, the CDR3 is TGTGCCAGCAGCAAAGGGTGCGCAGGCCCTGGAAACACCATATATTTT. Its protein product is CASSKGCAGPGNTIYF.

The rearrangement joins TRBV4-1 to TRBJ2-3, with 9 positions matching TRBD2. The V segment lost 1 base and the J segment 4 bases; nucleotides outside the gene matches: 3. Germline CDR1 reads MGHRA; CDR2 reads YSYEKL. The CDR3 covers 15 residues. The CDR3 DNA reads TGCGCCAGCAGCCAAGGCGGGAGGGCAGCAGATACGCAGTATTTT. It translates to CASSQGGRAADTQYF.

This rearrangement joins TRBV7-8 to TRBJ2-5; 10 bases map to TRBD2. Germline loops: CDR1 SGHVS, CDR2 FQNEAQ. The V and J ends lost 5 bases and 1 base, in that order; junction bases with no gene match: 4. The CDR3 length is 15 residues. The CDR3 is CASSRAGGVQETQYF. CDR3 bases: TGTGCCAGCAGCCGAGCGGGGGGGGTCCAAGAGACCCAGTACTTC.

The V gene is TRBV27, the J gene TRBJ2-1; a possible D gene is TRBD2 (6 bases). There are 18 residues in the CDR3. V was pared by 3 bases and J by 4 bases, with 22 bases between. CDR1 is MNHEY and CDR2 is SMNVEV in the germline V gene (reference sequence). The CDR3 region has the DNA TGTGCCAGCAGTTTGACTAGGGGCTGGGGAGTCCAGTACAATGAGCAGTTCTTC. Translated, it gives CASSLTRGWGVQYNEQFF.

V gene TRBV6-1 combines with J gene TRBJ1-5; the D is unclear. The CDR3 spans 15 residues. The V end was cut by 3 bases, the J end by 4 bases, with 13 bases between. From germline, CDR1 is MNHNS and CDR2 SASEGT. In DNA form, the CDR3 reads TGTGCCAGCAGTGATCTGCAGGCCCGGAATCAGCCCCAGCATTTT. It yields the protein CASSDLQARNQPQHF.

This clone has only one observation. V and J are TRBV29-1 and TRBJ2-3; 10 nucleotides match TRBD2. This CDR3 is built from 18 residues. With V trimmed by 3 bases and J by 0 bases, 12 bases remained unmatched. Germline V lookup: CDR1 SQVTM, CDR2 ANQGSEA. CDR3 sequence (DNA): TGCAGCGTTGATGGACTAGCGGCGAAGTATTCTAGCACAGATACGCAGTATTTT. Protein product: CSVDGLAAKYSSTDTQYF.

V gene TRBV4-1 combines with J gene TRBJ1-1, with D possibly matching TRBD1 (6 bases). Germline V CDR1 and CDR2: MGHRA, YSYEKL. Trimming took off 3 bases at V and 4 bases at J, with 9 bases between the two ends. This CDR3 is built from 13 residues. The CDR3 spells CASSQDSGTEAFF. The CDR3 coding sequence is TGCGCCAGCAGCCAGGACAGTGGCACTGAAGCTTTCTTT.

V usage is TRBV6-1 and J usage is TRBJ2-2; TRBD1 agrees at 7 bases. V trimming: 2 bases; J trimming: 4 bases; junction bases outside the gene matches: 10. The germline V gene encodes CDR1 MNHNS and CDR2 SASEGT. This CDR3 is 17 amino acids long. This chain's CDR3 is CASSERRTGLSTGELFF. The DNA of the CDR3 is TGTGCCAGCAGTGAACGGAGGACAGGACTTTCCACCGGGGAGCTGTTTTTT.

This sequence joins TRBV6-5 and TRBJ1-1; no reliable D call. Trimming cost V 7 bases and J 8 bases, with 17 bases left between them. Germline V CDR1 and CDR2: MNHEY, SVGAGI. This CDR3 is built from 13 residues. The CDR3 coding sequence is TGTGCCAGCACTGTTGAGGAGGCAAAAGAAGCTTTCTTT. This gives the protein CASTVEEAKEAFF.